This is a list of T cell receptor beta chains from one sample in a study of Ad26.COV2.S vaccination and SARS-CoV-2 variants. Clones were read by immunoSEQ multiplex PCR, and TCRdb kept only the in-frame ones, dropping some. The sample shows about 680,000 clones, around 89% of them seen only once. The sequencing used peripheral blood, collected in a trial of Ad26.COV2.S vaccine versus placebo. The receptors come from a person between 18 and 60 years old who received the Ad26.COV2.S COVID-19 vaccine or a placebo. Each CDR3 is given with its conserved first and last residue. Each record gives: D gene, J gene, V gene, clone size, CDR3 protein, CDR3 DNA. A D gene is named only where the DNA matches it firmly. The size field is filled for only some rows; it gives once, few, many or a size class.

D: -
J: TRBJ1-4
V: TRBV19
size: -
CDR3: CASRSLIKGVEKLFF
DNA: TGTGCCAGTAGGAGCCTTATAAAGGGTGTGGAAAAACTGTTTTTT

D: TRBD2
J: TRBJ2-1
V: TRBV7-6
size: -
CDR3: CASTTAGGKPPQFF
DNA: TGTGCCAGCACCACAGCGGGGGGCAAGCCCCCACAGTTCTTC

D: -
J: TRBJ1-5
V: TRBV29-1
size: few
CDR3: CSVAMDLNQPQHF
DNA: TGCAGCGTCGCTATGGACCTGAATCAGCCCCAGCATTTT

D: -
J: TRBJ2-1
V: TRBV12-2
size: -
CDR3: CASRRGWRNEQFF
DNA: TGTGCAAGTCGAAGGGGCTGGAGAAATGAGCAGTTCTTC

D: -
J: TRBJ2-3
V: TRBV29-1
size: -
CDR3: CSVGTGAVDTQYF
DNA: TGCAGCGTTGGCACGGGGGCAGTAGATACGCAGTATTTT

D: -
J: TRBJ2-1
V: TRBV12-3/TRBV12-4
size: -
CDR3: CASSSSPPNEQFF
DNA: TGTGCCAGCAGTTCGTCTCCACCGAATGAGCAGTTCTTC

D: -
J: TRBJ1-1
V: TRBV19
size: -
CDR3: CASSQTTLLANTEAFF
DNA: TGTGCCAGTAGCCAAACAACCCTCCTGGCGAACACTGAAGCTTTCTTT

D: -
J: TRBJ2-3
V: TRBV5-1
size: -
CDR3: CASSPGGSTDTQYF
DNA: TGCGCCAGCAGCCCAGGGGGGAGCACAGATACGCAGTATTTT

D: TRBD1
J: TRBJ1-6
V: TRBV10-3
size: -
CDR3: CAIQDYRGDNSPLHF
DNA: TGTGCCATACAAGACTACAGGGGGGATAATTCACCCCTCCACTTT

D: -
J: TRBJ1-5
V: TRBV5-8
size: -
CDR3: CASSTRQPGGQPQHF
DNA: TGTGCCAGCAGCACCCGACAGCCTGGGGGTCAGCCCCAGCATTTT

D: -
J: TRBJ2-1
V: TRBV24-1
size: -
CDR3: CATSAPGRTHEQFF
DNA: TGTGCCACCAGTGCACCCGGCAGGACCCATGAGCAGTTCTTC

D: TRBD1
J: TRBJ2-4
V: TRBV7-9
size: -
CDR3: CASSDGQGAKNIQYF
DNA: TGTGCCAGCAGTGATGGACAGGGGGCCAAAAACATTCAGTACTTC

D: -
J: TRBJ2-1
V: TRBV5-1
size: -
CDR3: CASSPRAQGIWGEQFF
DNA: TGCGCCAGCAGCCCGAGGGCACAGGGCATATGGGGTGAGCAGTTCTTC

D: -
J: TRBJ2-4
V: TRBV5-4
size: -
CDR3: CASSLVGRDANIQYF
DNA: TGTGCCAGCAGCTTGGTGGGGCGGGATGCTAACATTCAGTACTTC

D: TRBD2
J: TRBJ2-3
V: TRBV4-3
size: -
CDR3: CASSQGPSGGKDTQYF
DNA: TGCGCCAGCAGCCAAGGTCCTAGCGGGGGAAAAGATACGCAGTATTTT

D: -
J: TRBJ1-5
V: TRBV19
size: once
CDR3: CASSMADSYSNQPQHF
DNA: TGTGCCAGTAGTATGGCCGACAGTTATAGCAATCAGCCCCAGCATTTT

D: -
J: TRBJ2-2
V: TRBV6-2/TRBV6-3
size: -
CDR3: CASSPDDRELFF
DNA: TGTGCCAGCAGTCCCGACGACCGGGAGCTGTTTTTT

D: -
J: TRBJ1-1
V: TRBV7-3
size: few
CDR3: CASSSRGATEAFF
DNA: TGTGCCAGCAGCTCAAGAGGGGCGACTGAAGCTTTCTTT

D: -
J: TRBJ1-4
V: TRBV19
size: -
CDR3: CASSTSGHEKLFF
DNA: TGTGCCAGTAGTACCTCGGGGCATGAAAAACTGTTTTTT

D: TRBD1
J: TRBJ2-1
V: TRBV9
size: -
CDR3: CASSFGQGAGNEQFF
DNA: TGTGCCAGCAGCTTTGGACAGGGGGCGGGTAATGAGCAGTTCTTC

D: -
J: TRBJ2-3
V: TRBV15
size: -
CDR3: CATSRDRELDTQYF
DNA: TGTGCCACCAGCAGAGATAGGGAGCTAGATACGCAGTATTTT

D: -
J: TRBJ2-5
V: TRBV5-1
size: -
CDR3: CASSLAVSTAQETQYF
DNA: TGCGCCAGCAGCTTGGCCGTTAGTACAGCTCAAGAGACCCAGTACTTC

D: -
J: TRBJ2-1
V: TRBV19
size: -
CDR3: CASSLGTSGIEQFF
DNA: TGTGCCAGTAGTTTGGGGACGTCGGGGATTGAGCAGTTCTTC

D: -
J: TRBJ1-4
V: TRBV7-9
size: -
CDR3: CASTGRSPDEKLFF
DNA: TGTGCCAGCACGGGCAGGAGCCCTGATGAAAAACTGTTTTTT

D: -
J: TRBJ1-3
V: TRBV29-1
size: -
CDR3: CSVEAGNTIYF
DNA: TGCAGCGTTGAAGCTGGAAACACCATATATTTT

D: TRBD1
J: TRBJ1-4
V: TRBV2
size: -
CDR3: CASFRDRRNEKLFF
DNA: TGTGCCAGTTTCCGGGACAGGCGTAATGAAAAACTGTTTTTT

D: -
J: TRBJ2-1
V: TRBV30
size: -
CDR3: CAWKLEYNEQFF
DNA: TGTGCCTGGAAGCTGGAGTACAATGAGCAGTTCTTC

D: -
J: TRBJ2-3
V: TRBV7-9
size: -
CDR3: CASSSNTDTQYF
DNA: TGTGCCAGCAGCTCCAACACAGATACGCAGTATTTT

D: -
J: TRBJ1-1
V: TRBV10-1
size: once
CDR3: CASSESGRGRPFF
DNA: TGCGCCAGCAGTGAGTCGGGAAGGGGTCGGCCTTTCTTT

D: -
J: TRBJ2-5
V: TRBV11-2
size: -
CDR3: CASNSRALQETQYF
DNA: TGTGCCAGCAACAGCAGGGCTCTCCAAGAGACCCAGTACTTC

D: -
J: TRBJ2-2
V: TRBV18
size: few
CDR3: CASSPPNTGELFF
DNA: TGTGCCAGCTCACCACCGAACACCGGGGAGCTGTTTTTT

D: TRBD2
J: TRBJ2-3
V: TRBV2
size: -
CDR3: CASSEALSGRRTDTQYF
DNA: TGTGCCAGCAGTGAAGCGCTTAGCGGGAGACGCACAGATACGCAGTATTTT

D: -
J: TRBJ1-5
V: TRBV10-1
size: -
CDR3: CASSRDGNQPQHF
DNA: TGCGCCAGCAGCCGGGACGGCAATCAGCCCCAGCATTTT

D: -
J: TRBJ2-7
V: TRBV30
size: -
CDR3: CAWSVRGLALYEQYF
DNA: TGTGCCTGGAGTGTAAGGGGTCTGGCCCTCTACGAGCAGTACTTC

D: -
J: TRBJ2-6
V: TRBV7-9
size: -
CDR3: CASSPRNGISGANVLTF
DNA: TGTGCCAGCAGCCCCCGGAACGGGATCTCTGGGGCCAACGTCCTGACTTTC

D: -
J: TRBJ1-2
V: TRBV12-3/TRBV12-4
size: -
CDR3: CASSPQENYGYTF
DNA: TGTGCCAGCAGTCCTCAGGAAAACTATGGCTACACCTTC

D: -
J: TRBJ2-3
V: TRBV30
size: -
CDR3: CAWTLGRSDTQYF
DNA: TGTGCCTGGACCCTGGGACGTTCCGATACGCAGTATTTT

D: -
J: TRBJ1-6
V: TRBV6-1
size: -
CDR3: CASSEAGPGNNSPLHF
DNA: TGTGCCAGCAGTGAAGCGGGACCCGGGAATAATTCACCCCTCCACTTT

D: -
J: TRBJ2-3
V: TRBV2
size: once
CDR3: CASPLGSSTDTQYF
DNA: TGTGCCTCCCCCCTAGGGAGTAGCACAGATACGCAGTATTTT

D: TRBD1
J: TRBJ2-6
V: TRBV7-8
size: -
CDR3: CASSLPRITGTVDSGANVLTF
DNA: TGTGCCAGCAGCTTACCTAGAATAACCGGGACAGTGGACTCTGGGGCCAACGTCCTGACTTTC

D: -
J: TRBJ2-5
V: TRBV3-1/TRBV3-2
size: once
CDR3: CASSPLRETQYF
DNA: TGTGCCAGCAGCCCTCTCAGGGAGACCCAGTACTTC

D: -
J: TRBJ2-3
V: TRBV7-9
size: once
CDR3: CASSRAGSDTQYF
DNA: TGTGCCAGCAGCCGCGCCGGATCAGATACGCAGTATTTT

D: TRBD1
J: TRBJ1-4
V: TRBV5-1
size: -
CDR3: CASSATGGRGNEKLFF
DNA: TGCGCCAGCAGCGCCACAGGGGGCAGAGGTAATGAAAAACTGTTTTTT

D: -
J: TRBJ1-5
V: TRBV5-6
size: -
CDR3: CASSIKGWGPWGNQPQHF
DNA: TGTGCCAGCAGCATAAAGGGGTGGGGCCCCTGGGGCAATCAGCCCCAGCATTTT

D: TRBD1
J: TRBJ2-7
V: TRBV5-4
size: many
CDR3: CASSPRGTGGITYEQYF
DNA: TGTGCCAGCAGCCCTCGGGGGACAGGGGGCATAACCTACGAGCAGTACTTC

D: TRBD1
J: TRBJ2-7
V: TRBV10-3
size: -
CDR3: CAIKPSTGVNGYEQYF
DNA: TGTGCCATCAAACCCTCTACAGGGGTGAATGGCTACGAGCAGTACTTC

D: TRBD1
J: TRBJ2-5
V: TRBV25-1
size: -
CDR3: CASSGEQGYGETQYF
DNA: TGTGCCAGCAGTGGGGAACAGGGGTATGGAGAGACCCAGTACTTC

D: -
J: TRBJ1-3
V: TRBV3-1/TRBV3-2
size: -
CDR3: CARRQCGNTIYF
DNA: TGTGCCAGAAGACAGTGTGGGAACACCATATATTTT

D: -
J: TRBJ1-2
V: TRBV6-4
size: -
CDR3: CASSEGQGYGYTF
DNA: TGTGCCAGCAGTGAAGGGCAGGGTTATGGCTACACCTTC

D: -
J: TRBJ2-3
V: TRBV4-2
size: -
CDR3: CASSQEASRSTDTQYF
DNA: TGTGCCAGCAGCCAAGAGGCTAGCCGTAGCACAGATACGCAGTATTTT

D: -
J: TRBJ2-7
V: TRBV27
size: -
CDR3: CASSWGDRGYEQYF
DNA: TGTGCCAGCAGTTGGGGGGACAGAGGATACGAGCAGTACTTC

D: TRBD2
J: TRBJ2-3
V: TRBV20-1
size: once
CDR3: CSASLTGGRDTQYF
DNA: TGCAGTGCTAGTTTGACGGGAGGAAGAGATACGCAGTATTTT

D: -
J: TRBJ2-3
V: TRBV6-5
size: -
CDR3: CASSYGDTQYF
DNA: TGTGCCAGCAGTTATGGGGATACGCAGTATTTT

D: -
J: TRBJ1-1
V: TRBV7-8
size: once
CDR3: CASSLSSAYEAFF
DNA: TGTGCCAGCAGCTTAAGCTCCGCATATGAAGCTTTCTTT

D: TRBD1
J: TRBJ2-2
V: TRBV6-4
size: -
CDR3: CASSGEGAATGELFF
DNA: TGTGCCAGCAGTGGTGAGGGGGCAGCCACCGGGGAGCTGTTTTTT